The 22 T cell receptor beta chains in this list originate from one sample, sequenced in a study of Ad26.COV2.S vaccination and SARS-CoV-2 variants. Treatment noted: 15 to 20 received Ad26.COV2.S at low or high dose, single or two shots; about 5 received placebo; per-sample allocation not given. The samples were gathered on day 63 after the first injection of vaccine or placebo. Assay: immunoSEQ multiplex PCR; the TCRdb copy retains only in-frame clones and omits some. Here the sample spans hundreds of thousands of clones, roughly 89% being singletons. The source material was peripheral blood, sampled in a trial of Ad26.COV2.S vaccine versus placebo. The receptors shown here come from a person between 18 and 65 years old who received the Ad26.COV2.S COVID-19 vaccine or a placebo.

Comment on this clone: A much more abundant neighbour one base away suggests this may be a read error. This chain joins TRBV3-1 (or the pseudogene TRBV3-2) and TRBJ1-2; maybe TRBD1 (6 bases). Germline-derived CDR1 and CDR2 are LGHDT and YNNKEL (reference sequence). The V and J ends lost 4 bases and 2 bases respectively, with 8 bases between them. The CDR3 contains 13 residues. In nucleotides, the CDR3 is TGTGCCAGCAGCCCCGGACAGAACTATGGCTACACCTTC. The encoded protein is CASSPGQNYGYTF.

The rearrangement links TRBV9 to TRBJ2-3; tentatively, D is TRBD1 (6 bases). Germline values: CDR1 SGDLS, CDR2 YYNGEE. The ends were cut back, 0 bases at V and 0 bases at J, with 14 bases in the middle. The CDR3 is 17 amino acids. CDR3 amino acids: CASSVGGGARSTDTQYF. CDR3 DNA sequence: TGTGCCAGCAGCGTAGGAGGGGGAGCGCGGAGCACAGATACGCAGTATTTT.

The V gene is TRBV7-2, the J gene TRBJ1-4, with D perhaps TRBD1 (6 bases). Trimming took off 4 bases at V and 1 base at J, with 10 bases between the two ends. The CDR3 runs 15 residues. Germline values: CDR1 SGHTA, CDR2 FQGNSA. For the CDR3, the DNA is TGTGCCAGCAGCTGGCGACAGGAAACTAATGAAAAACTGTTTTTT. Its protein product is CASSWRQETNEKLFF.

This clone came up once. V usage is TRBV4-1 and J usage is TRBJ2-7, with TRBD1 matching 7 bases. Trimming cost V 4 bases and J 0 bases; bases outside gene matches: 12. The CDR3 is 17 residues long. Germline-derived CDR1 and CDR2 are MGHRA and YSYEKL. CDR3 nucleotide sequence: TGCGCCAGCAGCCTACCTTCTTTGACAGGGACCTCCTACGAGCAGTACTTC. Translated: CASSLPSLTGTSYEQYF.

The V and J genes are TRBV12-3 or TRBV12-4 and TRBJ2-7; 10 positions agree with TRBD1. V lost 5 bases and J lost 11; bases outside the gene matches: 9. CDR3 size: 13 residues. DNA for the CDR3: TGTGCCAGCAGTGCGACGCCGACAGGGGGCGAGTACTTC. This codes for CASSATPTGGEYF.

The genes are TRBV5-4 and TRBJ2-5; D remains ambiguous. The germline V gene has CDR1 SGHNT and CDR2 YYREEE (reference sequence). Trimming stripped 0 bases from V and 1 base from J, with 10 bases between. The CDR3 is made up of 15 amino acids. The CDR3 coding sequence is TGTGCCAGCAGCTTGGCCAATGCGGTCCAAGAGACCCAGTACTTC. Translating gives CASSLANAVQETQYF.

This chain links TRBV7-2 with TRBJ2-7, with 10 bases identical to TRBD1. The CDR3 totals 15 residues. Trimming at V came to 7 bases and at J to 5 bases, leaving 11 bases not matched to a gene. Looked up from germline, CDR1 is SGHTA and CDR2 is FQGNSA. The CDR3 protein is CASIRDRGFFHEQYF. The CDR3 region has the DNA TGTGCCAGCATCCGGGACAGGGGATTCTTCCACGAGCAGTACTTC.

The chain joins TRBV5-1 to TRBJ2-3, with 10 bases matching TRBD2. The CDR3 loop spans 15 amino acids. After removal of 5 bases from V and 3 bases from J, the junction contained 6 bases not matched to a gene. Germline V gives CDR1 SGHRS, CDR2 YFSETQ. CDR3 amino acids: CASRRAGGPTDTQYF. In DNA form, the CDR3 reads TGCGCCAGCAGGAGAGCGGGGGGGCCGACAGATACGCAGTATTTT.

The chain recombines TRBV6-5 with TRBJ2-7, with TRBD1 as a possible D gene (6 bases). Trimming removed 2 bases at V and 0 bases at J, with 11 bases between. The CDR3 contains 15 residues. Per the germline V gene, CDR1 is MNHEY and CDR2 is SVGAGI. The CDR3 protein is CASSYGLTGSYEQYF. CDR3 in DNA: TGTGCCAGCAGTTACGGCCTGACAGGCTCCTACGAGCAGTACTTC.

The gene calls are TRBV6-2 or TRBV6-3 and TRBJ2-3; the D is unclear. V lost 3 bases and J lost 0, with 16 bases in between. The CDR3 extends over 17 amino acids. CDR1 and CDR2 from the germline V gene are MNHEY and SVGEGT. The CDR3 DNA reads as TGTGCCAGCAGTTATAATGACGCGCAGGTTAGCACAGATACGCAGTATTTT. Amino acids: CASSYNDAQVSTDTQYF.

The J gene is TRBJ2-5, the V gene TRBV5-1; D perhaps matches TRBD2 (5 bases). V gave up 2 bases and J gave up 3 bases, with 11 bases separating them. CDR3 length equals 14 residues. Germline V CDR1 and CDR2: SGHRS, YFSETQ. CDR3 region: CASSFRGGEETQYF. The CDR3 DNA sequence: TGCGCCAGCAGCTTTAGAGGAGGAGAAGAGACCCAGTACTTC.

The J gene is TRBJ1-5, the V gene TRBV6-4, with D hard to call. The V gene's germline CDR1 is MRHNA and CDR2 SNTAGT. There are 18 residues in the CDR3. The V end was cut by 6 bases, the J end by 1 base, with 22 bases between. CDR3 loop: CASSPRGGWGGSNQPQHF. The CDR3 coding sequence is TGTGCCAGCAGCCCACGCGGTGGGTGGGGAGGGAGCAATCAGCCCCAGCATTTT.

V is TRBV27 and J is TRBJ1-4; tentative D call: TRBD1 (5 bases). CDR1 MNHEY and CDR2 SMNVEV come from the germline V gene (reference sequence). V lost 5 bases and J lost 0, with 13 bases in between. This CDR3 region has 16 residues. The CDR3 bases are TGTGCCAGCAGTACCAGGCGGGGGGCAACTAATGAAAAACTGTTTTTT. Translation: CASSTRRGATNEKLFF.

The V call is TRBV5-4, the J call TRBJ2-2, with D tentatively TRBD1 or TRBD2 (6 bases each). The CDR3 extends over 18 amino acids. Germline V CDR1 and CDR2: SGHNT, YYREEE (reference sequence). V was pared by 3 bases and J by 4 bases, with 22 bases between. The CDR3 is CASSSPLGGGQGTGELFF. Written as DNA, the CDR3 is TGTGCCAGCAGCTCCCCCCTTGGTGGGGGGCAGGGCACCGGGGAGCTGTTTTTT.

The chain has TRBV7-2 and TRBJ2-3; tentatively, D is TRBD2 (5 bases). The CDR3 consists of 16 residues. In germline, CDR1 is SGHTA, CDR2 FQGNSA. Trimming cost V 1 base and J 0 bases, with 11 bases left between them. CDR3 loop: CASSLVGGSSTDTQYF. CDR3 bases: TGTGCCAGCAGCTTAGTTGGCGGGTCAAGCACAGATACGCAGTATTTT.

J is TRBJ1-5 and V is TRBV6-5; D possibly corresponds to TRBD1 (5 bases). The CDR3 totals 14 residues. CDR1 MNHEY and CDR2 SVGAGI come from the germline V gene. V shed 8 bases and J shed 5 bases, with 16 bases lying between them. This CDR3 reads CASARSWGHQPQHF. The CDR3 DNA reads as TGTGCCAGCGCCCGGTCGTGGGGACATCAGCCCCAGCATTTT.

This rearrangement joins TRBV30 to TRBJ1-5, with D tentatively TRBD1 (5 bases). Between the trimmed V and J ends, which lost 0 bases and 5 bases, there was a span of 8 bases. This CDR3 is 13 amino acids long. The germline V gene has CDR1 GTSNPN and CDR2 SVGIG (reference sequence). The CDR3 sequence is CAWSVQGHQPQHF. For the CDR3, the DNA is TGTGCCTGGAGTGTCCAGGGCCATCAGCCCCAGCATTTT.

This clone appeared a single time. CDR3 sequence reads: CASSLVYNEQFF. CDR3 sequence (DNA): TGCGCCAGCAGCTTGGTCTACAATGAGCAGTTCTTC. The chain couples TRBV5-1 to TRBJ2-1; D is ambiguous. Germline assignment: CDR1 SGHRS and CDR2 YFSETQ. The CDR3 has 12 amino acids. Deletions cut 0 bases from V and 3 bases from J, with 1 base between.

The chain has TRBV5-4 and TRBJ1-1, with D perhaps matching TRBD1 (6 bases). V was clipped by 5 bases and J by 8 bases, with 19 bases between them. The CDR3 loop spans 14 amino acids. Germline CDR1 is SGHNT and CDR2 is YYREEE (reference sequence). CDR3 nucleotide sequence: TGTGCCAGCAGTTCTCAGGGGAGTAGACAGGAAGCTTTCTTT. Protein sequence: CASSSQGSRQEAFF.

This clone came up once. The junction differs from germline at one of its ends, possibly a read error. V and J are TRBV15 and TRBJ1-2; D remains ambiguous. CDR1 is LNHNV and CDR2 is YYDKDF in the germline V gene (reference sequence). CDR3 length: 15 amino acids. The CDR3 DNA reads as TGTGCCACCAGCAGAGATGACCCCTCTCCCGCAGAGCCTTCCTTC. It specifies CATSRDDPSPAEPSF.

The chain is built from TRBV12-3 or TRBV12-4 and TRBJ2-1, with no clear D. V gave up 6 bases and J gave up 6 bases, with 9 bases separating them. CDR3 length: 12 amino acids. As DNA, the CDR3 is TGTGCCAGCAGAAAGGGTAGCAATGAGCAGTTCTTC. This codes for CASRKGSNEQFF.

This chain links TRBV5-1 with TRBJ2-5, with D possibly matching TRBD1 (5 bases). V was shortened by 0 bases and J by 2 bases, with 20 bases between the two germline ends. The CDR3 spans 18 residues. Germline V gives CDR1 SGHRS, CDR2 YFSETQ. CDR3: CASSLVGKGQLLQETQYF. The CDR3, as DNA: TGCGCCAGCAGCTTGGTAGGAAAGGGGCAGCTTTTACAAGAGACCCAGTACTTC.